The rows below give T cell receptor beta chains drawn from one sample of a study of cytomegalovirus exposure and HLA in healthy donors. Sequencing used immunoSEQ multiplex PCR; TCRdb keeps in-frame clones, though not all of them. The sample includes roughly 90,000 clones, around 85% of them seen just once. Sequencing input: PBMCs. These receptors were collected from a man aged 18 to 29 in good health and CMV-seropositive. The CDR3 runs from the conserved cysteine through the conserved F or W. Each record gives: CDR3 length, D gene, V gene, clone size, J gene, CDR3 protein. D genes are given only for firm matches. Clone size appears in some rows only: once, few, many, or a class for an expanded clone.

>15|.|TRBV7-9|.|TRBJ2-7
CASSHDGVVPYEQYF
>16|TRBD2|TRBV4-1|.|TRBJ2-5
CASSQGPGLAAETQYF
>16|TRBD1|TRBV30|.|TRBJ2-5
CAWSWGTGGGQETQYF
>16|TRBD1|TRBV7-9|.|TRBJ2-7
CASSPDGGTGRYEQYF
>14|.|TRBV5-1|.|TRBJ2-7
CASSLGFWRSEQYF
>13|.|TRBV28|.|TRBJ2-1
CASSSTGFNEQFF
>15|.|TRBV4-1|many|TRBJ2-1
CASSQGMSSYNEQFF
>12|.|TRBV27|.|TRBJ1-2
CASTAQGQDYTF
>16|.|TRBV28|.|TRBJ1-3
CASSLGGGSSGNTIYF
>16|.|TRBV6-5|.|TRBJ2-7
CASSYSKEVLAYEQYF
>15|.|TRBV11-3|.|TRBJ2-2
CASSYGQAYTGELFF
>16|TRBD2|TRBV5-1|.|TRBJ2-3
CASSLGLAGSTDTQYF
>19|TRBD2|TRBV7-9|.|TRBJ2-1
CASSLRATSGRRAYNEQFF
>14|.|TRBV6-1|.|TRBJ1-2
CASSEAQTGYGYTF
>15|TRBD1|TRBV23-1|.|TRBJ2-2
CASSQLGQPTGELFF
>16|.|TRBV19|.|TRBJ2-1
CAISPRGAASYNEQFF
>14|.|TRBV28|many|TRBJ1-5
CASATSGLGQPQHF
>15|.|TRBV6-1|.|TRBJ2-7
CASSTLGGVSYEQYF
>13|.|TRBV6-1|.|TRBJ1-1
CASSLQSLFEAFF
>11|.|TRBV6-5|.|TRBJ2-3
CASRQSDTQYF
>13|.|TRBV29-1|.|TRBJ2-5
CSVDLGLKETQYF
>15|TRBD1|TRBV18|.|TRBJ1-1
CASSPMAGGNTEAFF
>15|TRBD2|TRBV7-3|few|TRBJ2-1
CASSSRLAGLSEQFF
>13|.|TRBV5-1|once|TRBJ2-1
CASSFRSGFEQFF
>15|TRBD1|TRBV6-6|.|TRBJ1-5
CASSRTTGAQGPQHF
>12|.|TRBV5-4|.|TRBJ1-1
CASSFSGTEAFF
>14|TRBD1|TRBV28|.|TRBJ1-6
CASSLGQGGSPLHF
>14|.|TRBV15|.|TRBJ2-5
CATSSRQVQETQYF
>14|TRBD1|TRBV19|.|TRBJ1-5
CASSFHGQDQPQHF
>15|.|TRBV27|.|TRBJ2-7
CASSLQVGGAYEQYF
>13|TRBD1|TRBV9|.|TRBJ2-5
CASSTGQQETQYF
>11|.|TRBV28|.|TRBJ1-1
CASSFSAGAFF
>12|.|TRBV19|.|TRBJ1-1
CASSMGGTEAFF
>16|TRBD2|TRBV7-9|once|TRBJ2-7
CASSPRGASGRGEQYF
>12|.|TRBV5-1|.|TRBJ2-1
CASSSNRNEQFF
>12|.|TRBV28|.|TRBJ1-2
CASTVGGSGYTF
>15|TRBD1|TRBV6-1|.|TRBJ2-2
CASSEAGTGGWELFF